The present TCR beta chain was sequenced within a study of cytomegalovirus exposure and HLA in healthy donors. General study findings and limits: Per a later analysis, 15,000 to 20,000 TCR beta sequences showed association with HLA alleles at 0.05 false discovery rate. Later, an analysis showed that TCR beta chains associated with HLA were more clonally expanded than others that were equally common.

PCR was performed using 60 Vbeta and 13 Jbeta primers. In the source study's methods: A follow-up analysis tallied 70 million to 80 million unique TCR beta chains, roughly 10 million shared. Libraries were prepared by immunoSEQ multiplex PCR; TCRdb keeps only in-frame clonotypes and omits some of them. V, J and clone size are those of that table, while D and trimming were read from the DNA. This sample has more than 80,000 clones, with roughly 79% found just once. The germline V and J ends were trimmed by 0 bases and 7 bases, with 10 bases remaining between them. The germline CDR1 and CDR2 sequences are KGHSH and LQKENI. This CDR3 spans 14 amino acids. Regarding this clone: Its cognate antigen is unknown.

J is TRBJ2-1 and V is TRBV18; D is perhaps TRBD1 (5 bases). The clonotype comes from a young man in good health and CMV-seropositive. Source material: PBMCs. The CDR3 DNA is TGTGCCAGCTCACCACCGGCAGGGTTGAATGAGCAGTTCTTC. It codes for CASSPPAGLNEQFF.